The following is a T cell receptor beta chain sequence with its context. Its antigen is undetermined. Sample-barcoded 5' priming and a J-beta primer mix drove a second PCR of roughly 6 to 12 cycles. A template-switch adaptor that had 12 random nucleotides put a tag on each cDNA molecule. TCRdb called the 5' RACE reads again in MiXCR, with one record for every CDR3 protein. This table holds just over 1 million distinct CDR3 sequences, around 45% found once. These data come from a study of blood T cells in healthy people across ages. General study findings and limits: Older age went with lower TCR beta diversity per million T cells, in a roughly linear way.

Germline V gene sequence: CDR1 SGDLS, CDR2 YYNGEE. Germline trimming cut 4 bases from V and 5 bases from J; bases unmatched to any gene: 6. The CDR3 extends over 14 amino acids. This TCR was sampled from a woman in her sixties or seventies in good health. Sequenced: blood. The chain is built from TRBV9 and TRBJ2-7; 10 nucleotides align to TRBD2. This CDR3 is CASSQAGGLDEQYF. The CDR3 bases are TGTGCCAGCAGCCAAGCGGGAGGGCTTGACGAGCAGTACTTC.